The sequence of this T cell receptor beta chain was determined in a study of PD-L1 blockade in urothelial cancer. Study-wide context: Bladder-origin urothelial cancer in males covered about 90% of the 29 patients.

Libraries were prepared by immunoSEQ multiplex PCR; TCRdb keeps only in-frame clonotypes and omits some of them. The sample lists about 88,000 clones, more than 90% occurring once. This CDR3 has 16 residues. Germline CDR1 is SGDLS and CDR2 is YYNGEE. Trimming took 4 bases from V and 0 from J; bases not matched to a gene: 7. The chain uses TRBV9 and TRBJ2-3; 8 nucleotides line up with TRBD1. Source: PBMCs, taken around atezolizumab (anti-PD-L1) treatment. This sequence originates from a man between 60 and 75 years old with urothelial cancer. The CDR3 loop is CASSLGQGHSTDTQYF. The CDR3 DNA sequence: TGTGCCAGCAGCTTAGGACAGGGCCATAGCACAGATACGCAGTATTTT.